This T cell receptor beta chain emerged from a study of vaccination effects on CD4 cells after COVID-19. Overall study: A median of 72 days separated the second dose and sampling.

Subsequent to 10 days of culture, CD4+ T cells were isolated. Either the mRNA-1273 or the BNT162b2 vaccine was given to participants as two doses. Per germline, CDR1 SNHLY and CDR2 FYNNEI. The V segment lost 8 bases and the J segment 2 bases; nucleotides outside the gene matches: 5. The CDR3 totals 13 residues. The assay was immunoSEQ multiplex PCR, and TCRdb's table has in-frame clones only and misses some. The table records 72,000 or so clones, 70% to 75% of them present only once. Concerning this clone itself: No antigen is known for it.

The rearrangement links TRBV2 to TRBJ2-5; TRBD2 matches 7 bases. This TCR derives from a human donor who received a COVID-19 vaccine. The sequencing here drew on CD4+ T cells from PBMCs cultured without peptide, taken after COVID-19 vaccination. The CDR3 nucleotides are TGTGCCAGCGTTCTAGCGGAACAAGAGACCCAGTACTTC. Amino acid sequence: CASVLAEQETQYF.